This passage covers 29 T cell receptor beta chains from one sample sequenced in a study of cytomegalovirus exposure and HLA in healthy donors. The repertoire was sequenced with immunoSEQ multiplex PCR; TCRdb's copy has only in-frame clones and lacks some. The sample includes about 180,000 clones, around 84% of them seen just once. Source material: PBMCs. Every receptor here comes from a man younger than 35 in good health and CMV-seropositive.

CDR3 bases: TGTGCCAGCCGATTACTATTCCCGAGCGATCAGGGGCAGGGTATTCAGCCCCAGCATTTT. This sequence encodes CASRLLFPSDQGQGIQPQHF. V and J are TRBV28 and TRBJ1-5; a possible D gene is TRBD1 (6 bases). Germline V gene lookup returns CDR1 MDHEN and CDR2 SYDVKM. V was trimmed by 8 bases and J by 6 bases, leaving 35 bases between them. The CDR3 sequence is 20 residues long.

The V call is TRBV28, the J call TRBJ1-1; 7 bases line up with TRBD1. From germline, CDR1 is MDHEN and CDR2 SYDVKM. The V and J ends lost 6 bases and 8 bases, in that order; junction bases with no gene match: 12. This CDR3 is 14 amino acids long. The CDR3 loop reads CASSAGQRALEAFF. The CDR3 region has the DNA TGTGCCAGCAGCGCGGGACAGCGTGCGTTGGAAGCTTTCTTT.

The V and J genes are TRBV19 and TRBJ2-3; D is perhaps TRBD2 (6 bases). Per the germline V gene, CDR1 is LNHDA and CDR2 is SQIVND (reference sequence). The CDR3 is 15 amino acids. V was clipped by 0 bases and J by 1 base, with 8 bases between them. Written as DNA, the CDR3 is TGTGCCAGTAGTATAGAGGGGGGTGGCACAGATACGCAGTATTTT. Its translation is CASSIEGGGTDTQYF.

This clone was found once. The rearrangement links TRBV27 to TRBJ2-7, with 9 bases matching TRBD1. V trimming: 5 bases; J trimming: 4 bases; junction bases outside the gene matches: 21. The CDR3 is made up of 19 amino acids. Germline assignment: CDR1 MNHEY and CDR2 SMNVEV (reference sequence). The CDR3 loop is CASSPLMVTSTGGGYEQYF. The CDR3 DNA follows: TGTGCCAGCAGTCCACTAATGGTCACATCCACAGGGGGCGGATACGAGCAGTACTTC.

The chain joins TRBV10-2 to TRBJ2-7; 8 positions match TRBD2. Trimming cost V 10 bases and J 4 bases; bases outside gene matches: 24. CDR3 length: 18 amino acids. Germline lookup yields CDR1 WSHSY and CDR2 SAAADI. The CDR3 loop is CANPPIAGNTECVYEQYF. CDR3 coding DNA: TGCGCCAATCCCCCGATAGCGGGAAATACGGAATGTGTGTACGAGCAGTACTTC.

The chain carries TRBV9 and TRBJ2-5; tentative D call: TRBD2 (6 bases). The CDR3 runs 19 residues. Looked up from germline, CDR1 is SGDLS and CDR2 is YYNGEE. Trimming removed 4 bases at V and 2 bases at J, with 27 bases between. This CDR3 reads CASSQQSGSADSLQETQYF. The CDR3 DNA is TGTGCCAGCAGCCAGCAATCCGGGAGTGCTGACTCTCTTCAAGAGACCCAGTACTTC.

The chain couples TRBV6-5 to TRBJ1-5; unclear D gene. V lost 2 bases and J lost 3, with 8 bases in between. The CDR3 spans 14 residues. Germline-derived CDR1 and CDR2 are MNHEY and SVGAGI. CDR3 loop: CASSYGRSNQPQHF. CDR3 sequence (DNA): TGTGCCAGCAGTTACGGTCGGTCCAATCAGCCCCAGCATTTT.

This chain links TRBV28 with TRBJ1-2, with 10 nucleotides matching TRBD1. CDR1 and CDR2 (germline): MDHEN, SYDVKM. After removal of 4 bases from V and 4 bases from J, the junction contained 9 bases not matched to a gene. The CDR3 is made up of 16 amino acids. Written as DNA, the CDR3 is TGTGCCAGCAGTTCAACCGGGACAGGGGCCATCTATGGCTACACCTTC. Its translation: CASSSTGTGAIYGYTF.

With regard to this clone: The germline gene is not matched at one end of the junction; a read error may be the cause. Other DNA sequences from this sample encode an identical CDR3 as well. V gene TRBV29-1 combines with J gene TRBJ1-1, with unresolved D. The CDR3 contains 11 residues. Germline CDR1 and CDR2: SQVTM and ANQGSEA. The CDR3 sequence: CSVEGGTEAFF. CDR3 nucleotide sequence: TGCAGCGTCGAAGGAGGGACTGAAGCTTTCTTT.

The V gene is TRBV11-2, the J gene TRBJ1-5, with unresolved D. The CDR3 is made up of 14 amino acids. The germline V gene has CDR1 SGHAT and CDR2 FQNNGV. Trimming took 2 bases from V and 3 from J, leaving 8 bases between them. CDR3 sequence (DNA): TGTGCCAGCAGCTTACTCGGTGCCAATCAGCCCCAGCATTTT. Residues: CASSLLGANQPQHF.

The genes are TRBV4-1 and TRBJ1-2; 9 bases match TRBD1. This CDR3 spans 16 amino acids. The germline V gene encodes CDR1 MGHRA and CDR2 YSYEKL. J gave up 3 bases and V 1 base, and 6 bases lay outside the gene matches. CDR3 sequence: CASSQANGQGYYGYTF. The CDR3, as DNA: TGCGCCAGCAGCCAAGCGAACGGACAGGGGTACTATGGCTACACCTTC.

This clone was seen a handful of times. The chain uses TRBV19 and TRBJ2-1; the match to TRBD2 covers 7 bases. CDR3 length equals 15 residues. CDR1 is LNHDA, CDR2 SQIVND, per germline (reference sequence). V shed 2 bases and J 6 bases; nucleotides not matched to a gene: 7. The CDR3 DNA reads TGTGCCAGTAGTATATGGGTAGCGGGCTTCAATGAGCAGTTCTTC. It encodes CASSIWVAGFNEQFF.

The V gene is TRBV7-3, the J gene TRBJ1-4, with D possibly matching TRBD1 (5 bases). CDR3 length: 13 amino acids. Germline CDR1 is SGHTA and CDR2 is FQGTGA. Trimming pared 0 bases from V and 7 bases from J, leaving 6 bases between. The CDR3 region is CASSLTGGEKLFF. The CDR3 DNA follows: TGTGCCAGCAGCTTAACGGGGGGTGAAAAACTGTTTTTT.

The genes are TRBV19 and TRBJ2-1; the D is unclear. Germline values: CDR1 LNHDA, CDR2 SQIVND (reference sequence). The CDR3 contains 16 residues. Trimming stripped 5 bases from V and 7 bases from J, with 21 bases between. CDR3 loop: CASSPEELIGENEQFF. CDR3 bases: TGTGCCAGTAGTCCAGAGGAACTGATCGGTGAGAATGAGCAGTTCTTC.

V usage is TRBV10-3 and J usage is TRBJ1-1; 11 bases match TRBD1. Germline CDR1 is ENHRY and CDR2 is SYGVKD. The CDR3 loop spans 14 amino acids. V lost 4 bases, J lost 4 bases, and 2 bases stayed unmatched. CDR3 DNA: TGTGCCATCAGTGCGGGACAGGGGGTCACTGAAGCTTTCTTT. Protein product: CAISAGQGVTEAFF.

This chain links TRBV6-1 with TRBJ2-5, with 9 bases matching TRBD1. This CDR3 contains 15 residues. Trimming cost V 7 bases and J 4 bases; bases outside gene matches: 10. The germline gives CDR1 MNHNS, CDR2 SASEGT. In nucleotides, the CDR3 is TGTGCCAGCACCCGGGACAGGGTGTTTGGAGAGACCCAGTACTTC. Its protein product is CASTRDRVFGETQYF.

The CDR3 reads CASSRYYSGDSNQPQHF. For the CDR3, the DNA is TGCGCCAGCAGCCGTTACTACTCGGGGGATAGCAATCAGCCCCAGCATTTT. This sequence joins TRBV4-1 and TRBJ1-5; a possible D gene is TRBD1 (5 bases). The V end was cut by 4 bases, the J end by 0 bases, with 16 bases between. The CDR3 covers 17 residues. Germline values: CDR1 MGHRA, CDR2 YSYEKL.

The chain carries TRBV30 and TRBJ2-1, with 8 bases that match TRBD1. CDR3 length: 15 amino acids. V lost 2 bases and J lost 3; bases outside the gene matches: 6. Germline loops: CDR1 GTSNPN, CDR2 SVGIG (reference sequence). The CDR3 is CAWSRGQAIYNEQFF. The DNA for the CDR3 is TGTGCCTGGAGTCGGGGACAGGCGATCTACAATGAGCAGTTCTTC. Combining the CDR3 with reference TRBV30 and TRBJ2-1 gives the whole variable domain SQTIHQWPATLVQPVGSPLSLECTVEGTSNPNLYWYRQAAGRGLQLLFYSVGIGQISSEVPQNLSASRPQDRQFILSSKKLLLSDSGFYLCAWSRGQAIYNEQFFGPGTRLTVL.

The chain links TRBV7-9 to TRBJ2-7, with D perhaps matching TRBD1 (5 bases). The CDR3 loop spans 14 amino acids. With 5 bases removed from V and 5 bases from J, the gap between germline ends came to 16 bases. The V gene's germline CDR1 is SEHNR and CDR2 FQNEAQ (reference sequence). The CDR3 DNA sequence: TGTGCCAGCAGCGGGGCCCAGGGTATCAACGAGCAGTACTTC. Translated: CASSGAQGINEQYF.

The V and J genes are TRBV11-1 and TRBJ2-5; maybe TRBD2 (5 bases). Germline CDR1 is SGHAT and CDR2 is FQDESV (reference sequence). The CDR3 length is 14 residues. Trimming shortened V by 0 bases and J by 4 bases, and 9 bases separated the two germline ends. In DNA form, the CDR3 reads TGTGCCAGCAGCTTAGCAAGCGGCAGAGAGACCCAGTACTTC. Translation gives CASSLASGRETQYF.

V gene TRBV10-3 combines with J gene TRBJ2-3; D unresolved. CDR1 and CDR2 from the germline V gene are ENHRY and SYGVKD. V dropped 6 bases and J dropped 0 bases, with 7 bases sitting between them. The CDR3 length is 13 residues. The chain's CDR3 is CAIRAESTDTQYF. DNA of the CDR3: TGTGCCATCAGGGCGGAAAGCACAGATACGCAGTATTTT.

J is TRBJ2-7 and V is TRBV27; D is undetermined. The V end lost 6 bases, the J end lost 3 bases, and 9 bases lay between the germline ends. Looked up from germline, CDR1 is MNHEY and CDR2 is SMNVEV (reference sequence). The CDR3 runs to 12 residues. CDR3 amino acids: CASRSLHYEQYF. In nucleotides, the CDR3 is TGTGCCAGCAGGTCACTTCACTACGAGCAGTACTTC.

The chain couples TRBV7-9 to TRBJ2-1; D may be TRBD2 (6 bases). The germline V gene encodes CDR1 SEHNR and CDR2 FQNEAQ (reference sequence). The V and J ends lost 5 bases and 0 bases respectively, with 11 bases between them. The CDR3 is made up of 15 amino acids. CDR3 coding DNA: TGTGCCAGCAGCCTATCCGGGAGCTCCTACAATGAGCAGTTCTTC. It is translated as CASSLSGSSYNEQFF.

This clone showed up just once. V and J are TRBV30 and TRBJ2-1, with no clear D. The CDR3 extends over 11 amino acids. V was shortened by 3 bases and J by 5 bases, with 5 bases between the two germline ends. Germline V gene data show CDR1 as GTSNPN and CDR2 as SVGIG (reference sequence). The CDR3 DNA is TGTGCCTGGAGGACTGACAATGAGCAGTTCTTC. This gives the protein CAWRTDNEQFF. The full variable domain, completed using reference TRBV30 and TRBJ2-1, is SQTIHQWPATLVQPVGSPLSLECTVEGTSNPNLYWYRQAAGRGLQLLFYSVGIGQISSEVPQNLSASRPQDRQFILSSKKLLLSDSGFYLCAWRTDNEQFFGPGTRLTVL.

The chain links TRBV28 to TRBJ2-7; D perhaps matches TRBD1 (6 bases). There are 13 residues in the CDR3. The germline V gene encodes CDR1 MDHEN and CDR2 SYDVKM. V gave up 6 bases and J gave up 1 base, with 10 bases separating them. In nucleotides, the CDR3 is TGTGCCAGCAGCATAGACAGGTCCTACGAGCAGTACTTC. As protein: CASSIDRSYEQYF.

The rearrangement uses TRBV6-6 and TRBJ2-1; TRBD1 might be the D (5 bases). Per germline, CDR1 MNHNY and CDR2 SVGAGI (reference sequence). The germline V and J ends were trimmed by 4 bases and 5 bases, with 12 bases remaining between them. This CDR3 has 14 amino acids. The CDR3 coding sequence is TGTGCCAGCAGTTCCGCAGGGCGCCACAATGAGCAGTTCTTC. This encodes CASSSAGRHNEQFF.

V gene TRBV5-4 combines with J gene TRBJ2-2; possible D gene TRBD1, 6 bases. V gave up 4 bases and J gave up 7 bases, with 8 bases separating them. The CDR3 has 12 amino acids. CDR1 is SGHNT, CDR2 YYREEE, per germline (reference sequence). The CDR3 DNA reads TGTGCCAGCAGCCAGGGGAACGGGGAGCTGTTTTTT. Translating it yields CASSQGNGELFF. The complete variable domain, with remaining parts taken from reference TRBV5-4 and TRBJ2-2, reads ETGVTQSPTHLIKTRGQQVTLRCSSQSGHNTVSWYQQALGQGPQFIFQYYREEENGRGNFPPRFSGLQFPNYSSELNVNALELDDSALYLCASSQGNGELFFGEGSRLTVL.

The chain employs TRBV6-1 and TRBJ2-1; the match to TRBD1 covers 9 bases. The CDR3 totals 14 residues. J gave up 7 bases and V 5 bases, and 6 bases lay outside the gene matches. Germline V gene lookup returns CDR1 MNHNS and CDR2 SASEGT. CDR3 DNA: TGTGCCAGCAGTTTCGGGACAGGGTTAAATGAGCAGTTCTTC. Protein sequence: CASSFGTGLNEQFF.

V and J are TRBV5-1 and TRBJ2-7, with TRBD1 matching over 8 bases. Losses at the gene ends were 1 base for V and 2 bases for J; bases not matched to a gene: 5. The CDR3 covers 15 residues. Germline CDR1 SGHRS, CDR2 YFSETQ. For the CDR3, the DNA is TGCGCCAGCAGCTTGCGACAGGGGACGGCCTACGAGCAGTACTTC. It yields the protein CASSLRQGTAYEQYF.